A selection of T cell receptor beta chains follows, all from one sample in a study of shared clonotypes between healthy human individuals. Here immunoSEQ multiplex PCR was the method, and the copy in TCRdb shows in-frame clones only, minus some. The table records some 740,000 clones, around 92% of them present only once. The sequenced sample was naive CD8+ T cells sorted from blood. The receptors originated from a man aged 25 to 45 in good health. Both conserved end residues are part of each CDR3. A D gene is named only where the DNA matches it firmly. Only part of the rows carry a size: once, few, many, or a class if the clone is expanded.

v_gene: TRBV9
j_gene: TRBJ2-2
d_gene: NA
len: 13
abundance: once
CDR3aa: CASSMAGTGELFF
CDR3nt: TGTGCCAGCAGCATGGCAGGCACCGGGGAGCTGTTTTTT

v_gene: TRBV2
j_gene: TRBJ2-3
d_gene: TRBD2
len: 16
abundance: NA
CDR3aa: CASSEKGLGPTDTQYF
CDR3nt: TGTGCCAGCAGTGAGAAAGGACTAGGGCCGACAGATACGCAGTATTTT

v_gene: TRBV5-6
j_gene: TRBJ2-7
d_gene: NA
len: 14
abundance: NA
CDR3aa: CASSFSAGMNEQYF
CDR3nt: TGTGCCAGCAGCTTTTCCGCGGGAATGAACGAGCAGTACTTC

v_gene: TRBV27
j_gene: TRBJ1-5
d_gene: TRBD1
len: 16
abundance: NA
CDR3aa: CASSLIGDSPNQPQHF
CDR3nt: TGTGCCAGCAGTCTCATTGGGGACAGTCCGAATCAGCCCCAGCATTTT

v_gene: TRBV7-9
j_gene: TRBJ2-7
d_gene: NA
len: 12
abundance: few
CDR3aa: CASSDIDTEQYF
CDR3nt: TGTGCCAGCAGCGACATCGACACCGAGCAGTACTTC

v_gene: TRBV7-2
j_gene: TRBJ2-7
d_gene: TRBD2
len: 13
abundance: NA
CDR3aa: CASSFPLAGEQYF
CDR3nt: TGTGCCAGCAGCTTCCCTTTAGCGGGAGAGCAGTACTTC

v_gene: TRBV19
j_gene: TRBJ2-1
d_gene: TRBD2
len: 15
abundance: NA
CDR3aa: CASSPWTSGRARQFF
CDR3nt: TGTGCCAGTAGTCCCTGGACTAGCGGGAGGGCCCGGCAGTTCTTC

v_gene: TRBV28
j_gene: TRBJ2-7
d_gene: NA
len: 12
abundance: NA
CDR3aa: CASSFSRLEQYF
CDR3nt: TGTGCCAGCAGTTTTAGCCGTCTTGAGCAGTACTTC

v_gene: TRBV28
j_gene: TRBJ2-7
d_gene: NA
len: 11
abundance: NA
CDR3aa: CASIGKSEQYF
CDR3nt: TGTGCCAGCATAGGAAAGAGTGAGCAGTACTTC

v_gene: TRBV6-1
j_gene: TRBJ2-1
d_gene: NA
len: 13
abundance: once
CDR3aa: CASSEGAYNEQFF
CDR3nt: TGTGCCAGCAGTGAGGGGGCCTACAATGAGCAGTTCTTC

v_gene: TRBV27
j_gene: TRBJ1-4
d_gene: TRBD1
len: 16
abundance: NA
CDR3aa: CASSLTGELENEKLFF
CDR3nt: TGTGCCAGCAGTTTAACAGGGGAACTGGAAAATGAAAAACTGTTTTTT

v_gene: TRBV25-1
j_gene: TRBJ2-7
d_gene: NA
len: 12
abundance: NA
CDR3aa: CASSADSYEQYF
CDR3nt: TGTGCCAGCAGTGCTGATTCCTACGAGCAGTACTTC

v_gene: TRBV19
j_gene: TRBJ1-4
d_gene: NA
len: 15
abundance: NA
CDR3aa: CASSIWGATNEKLFF
CDR3nt: TGTGCCAGTAGTATTTGGGGCGCAACTAATGAAAAACTGTTTTTT

v_gene: TRBV29-1
j_gene: TRBJ1-1
d_gene: TRBD1
len: 15
abundance: NA
CDR3aa: CSVQGENHMNTEAFF
CDR3nt: TGCAGCGTACAGGGGGAAAACCACATGAACACTGAAGCTTTCTTT

v_gene: TRBV27
j_gene: TRBJ2-7
d_gene: NA
len: 14
abundance: NA
CDR3aa: CASSLSYGGYEQYF
CDR3nt: TGTGCCAGCAGTTTATCGTACGGGGGCTACGAGCAGTACTTC

v_gene: TRBV9
j_gene: TRBJ2-7
d_gene: TRBD1
len: 13
abundance: NA
CDR3aa: CASSAYDRAEQYF
CDR3nt: TGTGCCAGCAGCGCGTACGACAGGGCCGAGCAGTACTTC

v_gene: TRBV13
j_gene: TRBJ2-7
d_gene: TRBD2
len: 14
abundance: NA
CDR3aa: CASSLELAGGEQYF
CDR3nt: TGTGCCAGCAGCTTGGAACTAGCGGGAGGAGAGCAGTACTTC

v_gene: TRBV7-8
j_gene: TRBJ1-1
d_gene: TRBD1
len: 15
abundance: once
CDR3aa: CASSLATGPSTEAFF
CDR3nt: TGTGCCAGCAGCTTGGCGACAGGGCCGAGCACTGAAGCTTTCTTT

v_gene: TRBV7-9
j_gene: TRBJ2-1
d_gene: NA
len: 14
abundance: NA
CDR3aa: CASTGTPIYNEQFF
CDR3nt: TGTGCCAGCACCGGGACCCCAATCTACAATGAGCAGTTCTTC

v_gene: TRBV7-9
j_gene: TRBJ2-7
d_gene: TRBD2
len: 15
abundance: NA
CDR3aa: CASSPGTSGYYEQYF
CDR3nt: TGTGCCAGCAGCCCTGGGACTAGCGGATACTACGAGCAGTACTTC

v_gene: TRBV7-2
j_gene: TRBJ1-2
d_gene: NA
len: 13
abundance: NA
CDR3aa: CASTPVGHYGYTF
CDR3nt: TGTGCCAGCACCCCCGTCGGTCACTATGGCTACACCTTC

v_gene: TRBV29-1
j_gene: TRBJ2-7
d_gene: TRBD1
len: 12
abundance: once
CDR3aa: CSVGTGSHEQYF
CDR3nt: TGCAGCGTTGGGACAGGGTCCCACGAGCAGTACTTC

v_gene: TRBV28
j_gene: TRBJ2-1
d_gene: NA
len: 14
abundance: NA
CDR3aa: CASSFGTLNNEQFF
CDR3nt: TGTGCCAGCAGTTTCGGTACTCTAAACAATGAGCAGTTCTTC

v_gene: TRBV2
j_gene: TRBJ2-4
d_gene: NA
len: 16
abundance: NA
CDR3aa: CATVRGGTRGFDIQYF
CDR3nt: TGTGCCACCGTCCGAGGAGGGACGAGGGGATTTGACATTCAGTACTTC

v_gene: TRBV2
j_gene: TRBJ2-1
d_gene: TRBD1
len: 15
abundance: NA
CDR3aa: CASSLWLGQYNEQFF
CDR3nt: TGTGCCAGCAGTCTATGGTTGGGACAGTACAATGAGCAGTTCTTC

v_gene: TRBV5-4
j_gene: TRBJ1-3
d_gene: TRBD1
len: 15
abundance: NA
CDR3aa: CASSIGTASGNTIYF
CDR3nt: TGTGCCAGCAGCATTGGGACAGCTTCTGGAAACACCATATATTTT

v_gene: TRBV9
j_gene: TRBJ2-5
d_gene: NA
len: 15
abundance: NA
CDR3aa: CASSAGVGRLETQYF
CDR3nt: TGTGCCAGCAGCGCAGGGGTAGGGAGGTTAGAGACCCAGTACTTC

v_gene: TRBV9
j_gene: TRBJ2-3
d_gene: NA
len: 15
abundance: few
CDR3aa: CASSASATSTDTQYF
CDR3nt: TGTGCCAGCAGCGCGTCGGCGACTAGCACAGATACGCAGTATTTT

v_gene: TRBV6-5
j_gene: TRBJ2-1
d_gene: TRBD2
len: 15
abundance: NA
CDR3aa: CASSKGLSPLNEQFF
CDR3nt: TGTGCCAGCAGTAAGGGACTATCCCCCTTAAATGAGCAGTTCTTC

v_gene: TRBV16
j_gene: TRBJ2-5
d_gene: TRBD2
len: 18
abundance: NA
CDR3aa: CASSQSKGLAERQETQYF
CDR3nt: TGTGCCAGCAGCCAATCGAAGGGACTAGCGGAAAGACAAGAGACCCAGTACTTC

v_gene: TRBV5-1
j_gene: TRBJ2-4
d_gene: NA
len: 14
abundance: NA
CDR3aa: CASSLESAKNIQYF
CDR3nt: TGCGCCAGCAGCTTGGAATCAGCCAAAAACATTCAGTACTTC

v_gene: TRBV28
j_gene: TRBJ2-1
d_gene: NA
len: 12
abundance: NA
CDR3aa: CASSRGMNEQFF
CDR3nt: TGTGCCAGTAGCAGGGGAATGAATGAGCAGTTCTTC

v_gene: TRBV7-9
j_gene: TRBJ2-7
d_gene: NA
len: 13
abundance: once
CDR3aa: CASSPHSSYEQYF
CDR3nt: TGTGCCAGCAGCCCCCATTCATCCTACGAGCAGTACTTC

v_gene: TRBV4-1
j_gene: TRBJ2-7
d_gene: NA
len: 14
abundance: NA
CDR3aa: CASSQVGTIYEQYF
CDR3nt: TGCGCCAGCAGCCAAGTAGGGACAATCTACGAGCAGTACTTC

v_gene: TRBV10-3
j_gene: TRBJ1-2
d_gene: NA
len: 15
abundance: NA
CDR3aa: CAISDLDLRMGGYTF
CDR3nt: TGTGCCATCAGTGATCTAGACCTCCGAATGGGTGGCTACACCTTC

v_gene: TRBV27
j_gene: TRBJ2-7
d_gene: NA
len: 15
abundance: NA
CDR3aa: CASSLGPPGSYEQYF
CDR3nt: TGTGCCAGCAGTCTCGGACCCCCAGGCTCCTACGAGCAGTACTTC

v_gene: TRBV2
j_gene: TRBJ1-1
d_gene: TRBD1
len: 17
abundance: NA
CDR3aa: CASSVRDPTGENTEAFF
CDR3nt: TGTGCCAGCAGTGTGCGGGACCCGACAGGGGAGAACACTGAAGCTTTCTTT

v_gene: TRBV27
j_gene: TRBJ2-1
d_gene: NA
len: 15
abundance: NA
CDR3aa: CASTDRESPVNEQFF
CDR3nt: TGTGCCAGCACCGACCGGGAAAGCCCCGTTAATGAGCAGTTCTTC

v_gene: TRBV29-1
j_gene: TRBJ2-7
d_gene: NA
len: 14
abundance: NA
CDR3aa: CSVVVFGGSYEQYF
CDR3nt: TGCAGCGTTGTGGTATTCGGGGGTTCCTACGAGCAGTACTTC

v_gene: TRBV6-1
j_gene: TRBJ2-3
d_gene: TRBD1
len: 18
abundance: NA
CDR3aa: CASSEWSVGQGHTDTQYF
CDR3nt: TGTGCCAGCAGTGAATGGTCGGTAGGACAGGGTCACACAGATACGCAGTATTTT

v_gene: TRBV9
j_gene: TRBJ2-1
d_gene: TRBD2
len: 17
abundance: NA
CDR3aa: CASSVDRTSVGGNEQFF
CDR3nt: TGTGCCAGCAGCGTAGATAGGACTAGCGTCGGTGGGAATGAGCAGTTCTTC

v_gene: TRBV6-4
j_gene: TRBJ2-7
d_gene: TRBD1
len: 14
abundance: NA
CDR3aa: CASSPTGDRYEQYF
CDR3nt: TGTGCCAGCAGTCCAACAGGGGACCGTTACGAGCAGTACTTC

v_gene: TRBV19
j_gene: TRBJ2-5
d_gene: TRBD2
len: 16
abundance: NA
CDR3aa: CASSIIPAGGQETQYF
CDR3nt: TGTGCCAGTAGTATAATACCAGCGGGAGGCCAAGAGACCCAGTACTTC

v_gene: TRBV30
j_gene: TRBJ2-7
d_gene: NA
len: 14
abundance: NA
CDR3aa: CACTHRDRFYEQYF
CDR3nt: TGTGCCTGCACCCACCGGGACCGGTTCTACGAGCAGTACTTC

v_gene: TRBV4-1
j_gene: TRBJ1-1
d_gene: NA
len: 16
abundance: NA
CDR3aa: CASSPRVGGANTEAFF
CDR3nt: TGCGCCAGCAGCCCGAGGGTCGGCGGGGCGAACACTGAAGCTTTCTTT

v_gene: TRBV7-9
j_gene: TRBJ2-7
d_gene: NA
len: 16
abundance: many
CDR3aa: CASSLGGRGIFYEQYF
CDR3nt: TGTGCCAGCAGCTTAGGGGGCAGGGGTATATTCTACGAGCAGTACTTC

v_gene: TRBV7-9
j_gene: TRBJ1-1
d_gene: NA
len: 15
abundance: NA
CDR3aa: CASSTNRGLNTEAFF
CDR3nt: TGTGCCAGCAGCACCAACCGTGGGCTGAACACTGAAGCTTTCTTT

v_gene: TRBV9
j_gene: TRBJ2-1
d_gene: TRBD2
len: 14
abundance: NA
CDR3aa: CASSVSGRANEQFF
CDR3nt: TGTGCCAGCAGCGTCAGCGGGAGGGCCAATGAGCAGTTCTTC

v_gene: TRBV18
j_gene: TRBJ2-2
d_gene: NA
len: 14
abundance: NA
CDR3aa: CASSPVPYTGELFF
CDR3nt: TGTGCCAGCTCACCAGTGCCCTACACCGGGGAGCTGTTTTTT